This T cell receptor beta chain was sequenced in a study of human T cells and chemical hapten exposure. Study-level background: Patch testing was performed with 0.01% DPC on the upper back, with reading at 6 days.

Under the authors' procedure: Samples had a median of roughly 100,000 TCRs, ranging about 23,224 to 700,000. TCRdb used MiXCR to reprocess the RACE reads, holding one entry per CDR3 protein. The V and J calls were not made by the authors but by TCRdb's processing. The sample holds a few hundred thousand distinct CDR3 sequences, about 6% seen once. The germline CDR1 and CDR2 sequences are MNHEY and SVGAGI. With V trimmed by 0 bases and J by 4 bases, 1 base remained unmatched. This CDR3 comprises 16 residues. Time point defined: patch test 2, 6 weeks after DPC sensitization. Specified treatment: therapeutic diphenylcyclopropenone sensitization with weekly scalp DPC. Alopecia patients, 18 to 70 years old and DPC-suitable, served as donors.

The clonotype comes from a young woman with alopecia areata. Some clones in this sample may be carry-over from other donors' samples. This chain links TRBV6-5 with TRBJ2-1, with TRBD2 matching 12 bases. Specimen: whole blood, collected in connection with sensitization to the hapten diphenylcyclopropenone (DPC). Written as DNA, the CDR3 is TGTGCCAGCAGTTACTCCGGACTAGCGGGGTACAATGAGCAGTTCTTC. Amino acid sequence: CASSYSGLAGYNEQFF.